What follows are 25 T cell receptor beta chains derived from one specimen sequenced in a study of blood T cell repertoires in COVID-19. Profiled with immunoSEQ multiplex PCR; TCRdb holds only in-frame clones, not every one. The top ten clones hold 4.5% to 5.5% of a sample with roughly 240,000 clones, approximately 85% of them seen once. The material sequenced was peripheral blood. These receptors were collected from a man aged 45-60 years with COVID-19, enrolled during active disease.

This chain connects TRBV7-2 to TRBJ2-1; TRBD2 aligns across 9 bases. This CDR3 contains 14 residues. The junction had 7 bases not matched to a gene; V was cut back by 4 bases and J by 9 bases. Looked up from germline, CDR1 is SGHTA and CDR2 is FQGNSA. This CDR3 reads CASSYGLASSEQFF. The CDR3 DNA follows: TGTGCCAGCAGCTACGGACTAGCGTCTAGTGAGCAGTTCTTC.

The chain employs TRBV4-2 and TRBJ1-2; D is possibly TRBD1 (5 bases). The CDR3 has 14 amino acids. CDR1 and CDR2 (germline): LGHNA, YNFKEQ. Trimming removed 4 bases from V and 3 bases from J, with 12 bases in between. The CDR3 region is CASSRGGDDYGYTF. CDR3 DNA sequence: TGTGCCAGCAGCCGTGGGGGGGACGACTATGGCTACACCTTC.

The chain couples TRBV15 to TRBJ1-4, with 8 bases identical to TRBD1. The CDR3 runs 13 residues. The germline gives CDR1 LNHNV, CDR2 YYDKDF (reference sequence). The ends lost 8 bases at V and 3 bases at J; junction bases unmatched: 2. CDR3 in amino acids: CATGQGSNEKLFF. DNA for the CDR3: TGTGCCACCGGACAGGGATCTAATGAAAAACTGTTTTTT.

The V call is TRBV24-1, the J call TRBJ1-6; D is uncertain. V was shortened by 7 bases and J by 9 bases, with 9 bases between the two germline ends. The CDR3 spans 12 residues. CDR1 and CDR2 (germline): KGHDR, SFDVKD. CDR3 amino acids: CATRGLSSPLHF. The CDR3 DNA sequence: TGTGCCACCAGGGGCCTCTCTTCACCCCTCCACTTT.

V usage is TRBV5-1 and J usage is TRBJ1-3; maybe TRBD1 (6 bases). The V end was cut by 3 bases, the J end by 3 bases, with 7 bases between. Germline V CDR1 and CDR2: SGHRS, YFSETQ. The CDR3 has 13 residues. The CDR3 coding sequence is TGCGCCAGCAGCTCAGGGGATGGAAACACCATATATTTT. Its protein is CASSSGDGNTIYF.

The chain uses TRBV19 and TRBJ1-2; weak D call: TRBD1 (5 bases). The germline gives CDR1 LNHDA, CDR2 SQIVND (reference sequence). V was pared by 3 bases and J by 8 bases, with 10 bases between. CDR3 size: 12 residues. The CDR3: CASSISGLGYTF. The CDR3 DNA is TGTGCCAGTAGTATTTCAGGGCTGGGCTACACCTTC.

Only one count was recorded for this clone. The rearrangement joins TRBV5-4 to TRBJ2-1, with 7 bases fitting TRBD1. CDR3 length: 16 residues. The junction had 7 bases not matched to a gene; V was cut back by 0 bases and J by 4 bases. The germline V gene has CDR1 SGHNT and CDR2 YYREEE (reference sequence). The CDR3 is CASSLESTGLYNEQFF. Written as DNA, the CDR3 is TGTGCCAGCAGCTTGGAGTCGACAGGGTTATACAATGAGCAGTTCTTC.

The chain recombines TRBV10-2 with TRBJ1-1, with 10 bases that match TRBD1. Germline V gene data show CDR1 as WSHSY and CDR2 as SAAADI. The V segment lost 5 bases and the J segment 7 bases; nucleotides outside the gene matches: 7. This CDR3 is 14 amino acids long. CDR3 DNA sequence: TGCGCCAGCAGTCGACAGGGGGCTAGGGGTGAAGCTTTCTTT. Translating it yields CASSRQGARGEAFF.

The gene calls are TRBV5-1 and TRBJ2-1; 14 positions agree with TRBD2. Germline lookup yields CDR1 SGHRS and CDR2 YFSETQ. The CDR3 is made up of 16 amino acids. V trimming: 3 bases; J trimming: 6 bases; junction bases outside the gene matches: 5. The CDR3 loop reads CASSYRTSGGPNEQFF. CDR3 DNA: TGCGCCAGCAGCTATAGGACTAGCGGGGGGCCCAATGAGCAGTTCTTC.

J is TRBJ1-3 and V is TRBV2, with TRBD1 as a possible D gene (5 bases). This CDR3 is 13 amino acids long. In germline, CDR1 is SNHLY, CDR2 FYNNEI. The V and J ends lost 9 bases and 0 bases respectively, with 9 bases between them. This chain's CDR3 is CASRQSSGNTIYF. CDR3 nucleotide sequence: TGTGCCAGTAGACAGAGCTCTGGAAACACCATATATTTT.

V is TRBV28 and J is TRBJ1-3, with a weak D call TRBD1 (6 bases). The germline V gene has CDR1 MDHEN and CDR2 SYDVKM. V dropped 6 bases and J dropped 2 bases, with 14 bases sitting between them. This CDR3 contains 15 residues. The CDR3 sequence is CASSRQQGTGNTIYF. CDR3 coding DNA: TGTGCCAGCAGCCGACAACAGGGAACTGGAAACACCATATATTTT.

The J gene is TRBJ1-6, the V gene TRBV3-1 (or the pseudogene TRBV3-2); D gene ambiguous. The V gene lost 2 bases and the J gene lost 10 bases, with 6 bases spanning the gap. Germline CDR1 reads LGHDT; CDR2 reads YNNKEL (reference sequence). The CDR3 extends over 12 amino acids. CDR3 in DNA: TGTGCCAGCAGCCAACTGGGCTCACCCCTCCACTTT. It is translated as CASSQLGSPLHF.

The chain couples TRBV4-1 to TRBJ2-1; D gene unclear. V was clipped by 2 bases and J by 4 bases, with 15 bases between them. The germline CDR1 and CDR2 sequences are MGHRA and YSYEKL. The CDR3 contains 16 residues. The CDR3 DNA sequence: TGCGCCAGCAGCCAATCCGAAGGCTCGGGTTACAATGAGCAGTTCTTC. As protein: CASSQSEGSGYNEQFF.

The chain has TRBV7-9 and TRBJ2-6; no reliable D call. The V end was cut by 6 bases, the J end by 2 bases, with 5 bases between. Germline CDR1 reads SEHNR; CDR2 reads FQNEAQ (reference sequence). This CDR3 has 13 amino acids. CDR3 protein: CASSSTGANVLTF. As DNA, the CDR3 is TGTGCCAGCAGTTCAACTGGGGCCAACGTCCTGACTTTC.

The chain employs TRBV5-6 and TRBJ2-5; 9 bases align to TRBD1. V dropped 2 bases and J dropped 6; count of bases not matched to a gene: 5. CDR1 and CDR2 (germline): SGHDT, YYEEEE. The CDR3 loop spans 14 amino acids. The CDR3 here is CASSLRQGGKTQYF. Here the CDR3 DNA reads TGTGCCAGCAGCTTAAGACAGGGGGGGAAGACCCAGTACTTC. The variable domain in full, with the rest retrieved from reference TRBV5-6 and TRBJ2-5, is DAGVTQSPTHLIKTRGQQVTLRCSPKSGHDTVSWYQQALGQGPQFIFQYYEEEERQRGNFPDRFSGHQFPNYSSELNVNALLLGDSALYLCASSLRQGGKTQYFGPGTRLLVL.

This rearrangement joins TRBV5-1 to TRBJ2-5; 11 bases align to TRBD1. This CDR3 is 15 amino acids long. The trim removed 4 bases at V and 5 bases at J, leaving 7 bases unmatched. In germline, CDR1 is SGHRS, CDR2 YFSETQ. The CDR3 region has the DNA TGCGCCAGCAGCGTCGGGACAGGGGGTCGGGAGACCCAGTACTTC. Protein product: CASSVGTGGRETQYF.

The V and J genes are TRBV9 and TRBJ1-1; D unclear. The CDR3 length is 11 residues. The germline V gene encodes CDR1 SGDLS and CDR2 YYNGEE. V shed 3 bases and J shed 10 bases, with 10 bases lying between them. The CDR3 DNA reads TGTGCCAGCAGCGGGGAGGGCGCAGCTTTCTTT. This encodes CASSGEGAAFF.

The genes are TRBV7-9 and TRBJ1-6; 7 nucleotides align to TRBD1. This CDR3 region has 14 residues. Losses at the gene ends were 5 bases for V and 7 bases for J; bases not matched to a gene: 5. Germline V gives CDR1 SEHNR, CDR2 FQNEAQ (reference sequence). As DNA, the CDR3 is TGTGCCAGCAGCCAGGGGGTTTCGAATTCACCCCTCCACTTT. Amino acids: CASSQGVSNSPLHF.

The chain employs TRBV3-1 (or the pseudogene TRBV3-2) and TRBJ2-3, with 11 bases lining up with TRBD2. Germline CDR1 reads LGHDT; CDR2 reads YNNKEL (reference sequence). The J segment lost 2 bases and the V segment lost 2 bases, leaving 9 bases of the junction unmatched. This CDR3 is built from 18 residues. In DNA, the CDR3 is TGTGCCAGCAGCCAATTTACTAGCGGGGGTTATTCCACAGATACGCAGTATTTT. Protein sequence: CASSQFTSGGYSTDTQYF.

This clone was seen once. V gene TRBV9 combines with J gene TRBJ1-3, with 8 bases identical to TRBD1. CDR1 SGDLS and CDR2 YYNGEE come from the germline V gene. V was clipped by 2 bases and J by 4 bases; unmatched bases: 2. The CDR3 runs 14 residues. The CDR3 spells CASSVDRGGNTIYF. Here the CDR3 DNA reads TGTGCCAGCAGCGTTGACAGGGGAGGAAACACCATATATTTT.

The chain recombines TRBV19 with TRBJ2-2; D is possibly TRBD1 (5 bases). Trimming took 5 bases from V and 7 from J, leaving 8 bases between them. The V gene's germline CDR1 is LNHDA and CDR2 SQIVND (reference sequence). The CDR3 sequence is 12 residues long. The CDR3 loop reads CASSLQGGELFF. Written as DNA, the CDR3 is TGTGCCAGTAGTCTGCAGGGCGGGGAGCTGTTTTTT.

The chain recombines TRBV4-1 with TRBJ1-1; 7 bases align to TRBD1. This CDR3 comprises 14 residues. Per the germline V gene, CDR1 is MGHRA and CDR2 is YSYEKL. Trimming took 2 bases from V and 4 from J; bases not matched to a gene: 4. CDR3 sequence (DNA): TGCGCCAGCAGCCAACCCGACAGGGTCACTGAAGCTTTCTTT. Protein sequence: CASSQPDRVTEAFF.

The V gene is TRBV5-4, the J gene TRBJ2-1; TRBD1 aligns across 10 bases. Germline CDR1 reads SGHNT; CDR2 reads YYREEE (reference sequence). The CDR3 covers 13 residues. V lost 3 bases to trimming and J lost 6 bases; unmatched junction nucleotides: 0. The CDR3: CASSWTGGNEQFF. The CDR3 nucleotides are TGTGCCAGCAGCTGGACAGGGGGCAATGAGCAGTTCTTC.

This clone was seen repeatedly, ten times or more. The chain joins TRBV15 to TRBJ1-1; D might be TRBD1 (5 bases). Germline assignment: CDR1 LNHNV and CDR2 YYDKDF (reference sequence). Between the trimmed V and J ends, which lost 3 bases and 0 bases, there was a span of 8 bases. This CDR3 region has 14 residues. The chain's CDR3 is CATSRGGMNTEAFF. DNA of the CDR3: TGTGCCACCAGCAGGGGGGGGATGAACACTGAAGCTTTCTTT.

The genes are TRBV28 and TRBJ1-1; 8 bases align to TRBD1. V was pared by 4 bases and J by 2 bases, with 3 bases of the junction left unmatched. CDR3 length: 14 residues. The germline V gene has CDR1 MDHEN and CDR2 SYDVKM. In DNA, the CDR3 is TGTGCCAGCAGTTCGGGACAGGTAAACACTGAAGCTTTCTTT. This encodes CASSSGQVNTEAFF.